This T cell receptor beta chain was identified in a study of T cells in Graves' hyperthyroidism and ophthalmopathy. Amplification yielded TCR beta CDR3 regions, with RNA transcripts as the source. The TCR CDR3 was amplified in a first-round RT-PCR using the HTBI primer set. TCRdb re-called the multiplex PCR reads with MiXCR, one entry per CDR3 protein. Of under 70,000 distinct CDR3 sequences in the sample, 53% were seen once. The CDR3 runs to 15 residues. CDR1 is SEHNR and CDR2 is FQNEAQ in the germline V gene (reference sequence). The junction had 8 bases not matched to a gene; V was cut back by 5 bases and J by 7 bases.

Input material: blood. This sequence joins TRBV7-9 and TRBJ1-6, with 7 bases lining up with TRBD1. The TCR comes from a woman in her sixties with Graves' ophthalmopathy. The CDR3 region has the DNA TGTGCCAGCAGCGTACAGGGGTTCAAGAATTCACCCCTCCACTTT. Translation: CASSVQGFKNSPLHF.